Given below is one T cell receptor (beta chain) in context. These data belong to a study of blood T cell repertoires in COVID-19. Turning to the study itself: Researchers got acute and convalescent COVID-19 samples from the United States, Italy and Spain.

The protocol was immunoSEQ multiplex PCR, while the TCRdb copy is restricted to in-frame clones and leaves out a portion. Counted here are some 320,000 clones, roughly 86% occurring once; the ten biggest clones make up roughly 8%. J lost 4 bases, V lost 4 bases, and 11 bases had no gene match. Per the germline V gene, CDR1 is SGHNT and CDR2 is YYREEE (reference sequence). The CDR3 has 16 residues. Sequenced sample: peripheral blood. The TCR comes from a woman between 45 and 60 years old who had recovered from COVID-19. This rearrangement joins TRBV5-4 to TRBJ2-1; 7 bases map to TRBD2. For the CDR3, the DNA is TGTGCCAGCAGCGGTGGCGGGAGTCCCCTTTACAATGAGCAGTTCTTC. Translation gives CASSGGGSPLYNEQFF.